This record concerns one T cell receptor (beta chain) sequence. The sample comes from a study of shared clonotypes between healthy human individuals. Some clones are missing from TCRdb's copy, which holds only in-frame ones; the method was immunoSEQ multiplex PCR. The sample lists about 2.1 million clones; about 94% were seen once. Naive CD8 cells lacked CD45RO and underwent positive selection for CCR7, leaving out terminally differentiated effector memory CD45RA+ cells. The V and J ends lost 6 bases and 8 bases, in that order; junction bases with no gene match: 7. The germline V gene has CDR1 MGHDK and CDR2 SYGVNS. The CDR3 is made up of 14 amino acids.

This sequence was found in a man between 18 and 29 years old in good health. Some clones in this sample may be carry-over from other donors' samples. The sequenced sample was naive CD8+ T cells from PBMCs. The rearrangement uses TRBV25-1 and TRBJ1-2, with 12 bases fitting TRBD1. This CDR3 is CASRAGTGGFGYTF. Here the CDR3 DNA reads TGTGCCAGCAGAGCCGGGACAGGGGGCTTCGGCTACACCTTC.